This TCR beta chain was obtained from a study of T cell repertoires in cytomegalovirus infection. Overall study: Through public TCR beta signatures, both CMV infection and matching HLA type were indicated.

This clonotype was observed many times. Trimming left V 5 bases short and J 0 bases short, with 11 bases between. This CDR3 is 15 amino acids long. CDR1 and CDR2 from the germline V gene are SGHTA and FQGNSA. MiXCR, applied by TCRdb to the reads, yields one record per CDR3 protein. This table holds a few hundred thousand distinct CDR3 sequences, 8% to 10% found once. This sequence joins TRBV7-2 and TRBJ2-1, with D uncertain. The sample comprised PBMCs. This sequence originates from a human donor in good health (CMV status not recorded). Some clones in this sample may be carry-over from other donors' samples. CDR3 coding DNA: TGTGCCAGCAGCCCCCTGACCAACTCCTACAATGAGCAGTTCTTC. Its protein product is CASSPLTNSYNEQFF. The complete variable domain, with remaining parts taken from reference TRBV7-2 and TRBJ2-1, reads GAGVSQSPSNKVTEKGKDVELRCDPISGHTALYWYRQSLGQGLEFLIYFQGNSAPDKSGLPSDRFSAERTGGSVSTLTIQRTQQEDSAVYLCASSPLTNSYNEQFFGPGTRLTVL.